These 17 T cell receptor beta chains originate from one sample sequenced in a study of blood T cell repertoires in COVID-19. Profiling relied on immunoSEQ multiplex PCR, and the TCRdb table lists in-frame clones only, not all of them. The sample includes around 180,000 clones, 70% to 90% seen only once; the top ten take approximately 7%. Sequencing used peripheral blood. These receptors were taken from an elderly man with COVID-19, enrolled during active disease.

The sample holds a few counts of this clone. This chain links TRBV18 with TRBJ2-3; TRBD1 is a possible D gene (5 bases). This CDR3 has 13 residues. V gave up 3 bases and J gave up 5 bases, with 9 bases separating them. From germline, CDR1 is KGHSH and CDR2 LQKENI. The CDR3 loop is CASSPTVGDTQYF. As DNA, the CDR3 is TGTGCCAGCTCACCGACAGTTGGAGATACGCAGTATTTT.

The rearrangement links TRBV3-1 (or the pseudogene TRBV3-2) to TRBJ1-1; 9 nucleotides agree with TRBD1. The CDR3 extends over 14 amino acids. Germline CDR1 LGHDT, CDR2 YNNKEL (reference sequence). Trimming cost V 4 bases and J 4 bases; bases outside gene matches: 4. CDR3 amino acids: CASSPQQGATEAFF. CDR3 coding DNA: TGTGCCAGCAGCCCCCAACAGGGGGCCACTGAAGCTTTCTTT.

This clone was recorded a few times. The chain is built from TRBV4-2 and TRBJ1-4; 9 positions agree with TRBD1. The CDR3 runs 16 residues. The V gene end was trimmed by 0 bases and the J gene end by 8 bases; junction bases not matched to a gene: 7. Germline V gives CDR1 LGHNA, CDR2 YNFKEQ. The CDR3 bases are TGTGCCAGCAGCCAAGAATTGGGGACAGGGAGAGAAAAACTGTTTTTT. Amino acid sequence: CASSQELGTGREKLFF.

The CDR3 here is CASSQDRDIPSYEQYF. DNA of the CDR3: TGCGCCAGCAGCCAAGATCGGGACATTCCCTCCTACGAGCAGTACTTC. The chain is built from TRBV4-1 and TRBJ2-7, with a weak D call TRBD1 (6 bases). V was trimmed by 0 bases and J by 0 bases, leaving 12 bases between them. The CDR3 runs 16 residues. CDR1 is MGHRA, CDR2 YSYEKL, per germline.

The rearrangement joins TRBV7-2 to TRBJ2-1; no definite D call. The ends were cut back, 1 base at V and 9 bases at J, with 4 bases in the middle. In germline, CDR1 is SGHTA, CDR2 FQGNSA. The CDR3 is 11 amino acids. The CDR3 region has the DNA TGTGCCAGCAGCTTAGACAGTGAGCAGTTCTTC. As protein: CASSLDSEQFF.

The V and J genes are TRBV6-6 and TRBJ1-5; 9 bases fit TRBD1. V lost 0 bases, J lost 7 bases, and 1 base stayed unmatched. The CDR3 runs 14 residues. Germline V gene data show CDR1 as MNHNY and CDR2 as SVGAGI (reference sequence). CDR3 coding DNA: TGTGCCAGCAGTTACTCGGACAGGGGCCAGCCCCAGCATTTT. Amino acid sequence: CASSYSDRGQPQHF.

V is TRBV4-1 and J is TRBJ2-5, with 7 bases aligning to TRBD1. The J segment lost 4 bases and the V segment lost 4 bases, leaving 12 bases of the junction unmatched. CDR1 is MGHRA and CDR2 is YSYEKL in the germline V gene. The CDR3 covers 16 residues. CDR3 in DNA: TGCGCCAGCAGCCGAGAGGGACAGACCAAGGGAGAGACCCAGTACTTC. Encoded protein: CASSREGQTKGETQYF.

The chain joins TRBV5-1 to TRBJ1-2; no clear D. The CDR3 has 14 residues. The germline gives CDR1 SGHRS, CDR2 YFSETQ. Trimming took off 4 bases at V and 7 bases at J, with 17 bases between the two ends. In DNA form, the CDR3 reads TGCGCCAGCAGCCTTGATGGAGGGCTAGGTGGCTACACCTTC. Protein: CASSLDGGLGGYTF. Looking up the rest from reference TRBV5-1 and TRBJ1-2 gives the full variable domain: KAGVTQTPRYLIKTRGQQVTLSCSPISGHRSVSWYQQTPGQGLQFLFEYFSETQRNKGNFPGRFSGRQFSNSRSEMNVSTLELGDSALYLCASSLDGGLGGYTFGSGTRLTVV.

CDR3 nucleotide sequence: TGTGCCAGCAGCGTAGTAGCGGGGCGCACCGGGGAGCTGTTTTTT. Translation gives CASSVVAGRTGELFF. This chain connects TRBV9 to TRBJ2-2; 8 bases map to TRBD2. The CDR3 is 15 amino acids. Germline CDR1 is SGDLS and CDR2 is YYNGEE. V lost 0 bases, J lost 4 bases, and 2 bases stayed unmatched.

V usage is TRBV5-5 and J usage is TRBJ1-6; D is unclear. The CDR3 sequence is 14 residues long. The V end was cut by 6 bases, the J end by 7 bases, with 14 bases between. The germline gives CDR1 SGHKS, CDR2 YYEKEE (reference sequence). Here the CDR3 DNA reads TGTGCCAGCAACCCGCCGGGAGGCAATTCACCCCTCCACTTT. It codes for CASNPPGGNSPLHF.

The chain links TRBV5-6 to TRBJ2-2; no definite D call. The germline V gene has CDR1 SGHDT and CDR2 YYEEEE. This CDR3 is 13 amino acids long. V was clipped by 4 bases and J by 5 bases, with 9 bases between them. The CDR3 nucleotides read TGTGCCAGCAGCCTATTAACTACCGGGGAGCTGTTTTTT. Protein: CASSLLTTGELFF.

The rearrangement links TRBV5-1 to TRBJ2-7; 12 nucleotides line up with TRBD2. This CDR3 is built from 14 residues. V trimming: 2 bases; J trimming: 7 bases; junction bases outside the gene matches: 4. CDR1 is SGHRS, CDR2 YFSETQ, per germline. CDR3 protein: CASSFGLAGREQYF. In nucleotides, the CDR3 is TGCGCCAGCAGCTTCGGACTAGCGGGGAGGGAGCAGTACTTC.

The J gene is TRBJ2-7, the V gene TRBV2; weak D call: TRBD2 (6 bases). CDR1 and CDR2 (germline): SNHLY, FYNNEI. The length of the CDR3 is 14 residues. Trimming removed 6 bases from V and 2 bases from J, with 14 bases in between. The chain's CDR3 is CASRAGFSTYEQYF. The CDR3 DNA is TGTGCCAGCAGGGCGGGATTTTCGACCTACGAGCAGTACTTC.

This rearrangement joins TRBV7-2 to TRBJ1-6; 10 positions match TRBD1. The germline V gene has CDR1 SGHTA and CDR2 FQGNSA. Trimming cost V 1 base and J 9 bases; bases outside gene matches: 3. There are 15 residues in the CDR3. The CDR3, as DNA: TGTGCCAGCAGCTTAGAGGGGACAGGGGTTTCACCCCTCCACTTT. As protein: CASSLEGTGVSPLHF.

CDR3 loop: CASSLRRGSSGNTIYF. The CDR3 region has the DNA TGTGCCAGCAGCTTGAGAAGGGGATCCTCTGGAAACACCATATATTTT. The rearrangement links TRBV7-2 to TRBJ1-3; TRBD1 might be the D (5 bases). Per germline, CDR1 SGHTA and CDR2 FQGNSA. Between the trimmed V and J ends, which lost 3 bases and 0 bases, there was a span of 12 bases. The CDR3 is 16 amino acids.

V gene TRBV6-1 combines with J gene TRBJ2-3; the D gene is possibly TRBD1 (6 bases). CDR3 length: 16 amino acids. V lost 0 bases to trimming and J lost 0 bases, with 10 bases between them. Per germline, CDR1 MNHNS and CDR2 SASEGT. In DNA form, the CDR3 reads TGTGCCAGCAGTGAAGCTGGCACAGGGAGCACAGATACGCAGTATTTT. Protein: CASSEAGTGSTDTQYF.

V gene TRBV6-6 combines with J gene TRBJ1-5; 8 positions match TRBD1. J was trimmed by 5 bases and V by 6 bases; bases with no gene match: 12. This CDR3 comprises 16 residues. Germline V gives CDR1 MNHNY, CDR2 SVGAGI (reference sequence). Here the CDR3 DNA reads TGTGCCAGCAGCCTAGGACAGGGCGGGAGGGATCAGCCCCAGCATTTT. Protein product: CASSLGQGGRDQPQHF.